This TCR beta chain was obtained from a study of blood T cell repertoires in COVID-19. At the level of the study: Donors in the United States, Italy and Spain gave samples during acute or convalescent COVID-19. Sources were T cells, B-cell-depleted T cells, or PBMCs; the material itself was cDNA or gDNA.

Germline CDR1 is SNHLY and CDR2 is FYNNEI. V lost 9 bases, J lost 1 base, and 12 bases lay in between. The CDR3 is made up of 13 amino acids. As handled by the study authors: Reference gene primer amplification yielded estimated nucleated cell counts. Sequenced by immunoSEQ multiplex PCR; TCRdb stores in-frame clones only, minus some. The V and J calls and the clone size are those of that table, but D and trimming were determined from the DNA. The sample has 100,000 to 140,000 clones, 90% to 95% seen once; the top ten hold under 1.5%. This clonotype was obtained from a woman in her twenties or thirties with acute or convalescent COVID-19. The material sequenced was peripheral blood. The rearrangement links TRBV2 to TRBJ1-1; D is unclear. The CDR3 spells CASVIPGNTEAFF. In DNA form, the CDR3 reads TGTGCCAGTGTGATACCAGGGAACACTGAAGCTTTCTTT.